This T cell receptor beta chain was identified in a study of chemoradiotherapy in HPV16-positive cancers. With regard to this clone: Its target is not known.

This table comes from immunoSEQ multiplex PCR, and its TCRdb copy is limited to in-frame clones, with some not included. The data hold more than 10,000 clones, with around nine tenths observed a single time. Study-wide results and limits: Candidate HPV-specific clones and E7-related TCR motifs grew in tumor during treatment.

Germline assignment: CDR1 SGHRS and CDR2 YFSETQ. With 4 bases removed from V and 4 bases from J, the gap between germline ends came to 11 bases. The CDR3 covers 13 residues. Samples were taken several times over chemoradiotherapy. The rearrangement uses TRBV5-1 and TRBJ1-2, with TRBD1 as a possible D gene (6 bases). Sequencing used blood, obtained from a patient who underwent chemoradiotherapy. This TCR came from a human donor with HPV-associated anogenital cancer. The CDR3 bases are TGCGCCAGCAGCAGGGGGGGCGGCTATGGCTACACCTTC. Translation: CASSRGGGYGYTF. Full variable domain (remainder filled in from reference TRBV5-1 and TRBJ1-2): KAGVTQTPRYLIKTRGQQVTLSCSPISGHRSVSWYQQTPGQGLQFLFEYFSETQRNKGNFPGRFSGRQFSNSRSEMNVSTLELGDSALYLCASSRGGGYGYTFGSGTRLTVV.